This TCR beta chain was found in a study of neurological immune-mediated disorders. V was cut by 2 bases and J by 5 bases, with 16 bases left in between. Germline assignment: CDR1 KGHSH and CDR2 LQKENI. The CDR3 is 15 residues long. TCRdb redid the calling of the 5' RACE reads with MiXCR, one entry per CDR3 protein. The repertoire holds 50,000 or so distinct CDR3 sequences, with over 20% as singletons. This clonotype has a count of ten or more. This receptor was obtained from a woman aged 70 to 79 in good health. The chain recombines TRBV18 with TRBJ2-7, with D tentatively TRBD1 (8 bases). Sequencing input: PBMCs. The CDR3 DNA reads TGTGCCAGCTCACCAGGACAGGGAGGGCTGGACGAGCAGTACTTC. It yields the protein CASSPGQGGLDEQYF.